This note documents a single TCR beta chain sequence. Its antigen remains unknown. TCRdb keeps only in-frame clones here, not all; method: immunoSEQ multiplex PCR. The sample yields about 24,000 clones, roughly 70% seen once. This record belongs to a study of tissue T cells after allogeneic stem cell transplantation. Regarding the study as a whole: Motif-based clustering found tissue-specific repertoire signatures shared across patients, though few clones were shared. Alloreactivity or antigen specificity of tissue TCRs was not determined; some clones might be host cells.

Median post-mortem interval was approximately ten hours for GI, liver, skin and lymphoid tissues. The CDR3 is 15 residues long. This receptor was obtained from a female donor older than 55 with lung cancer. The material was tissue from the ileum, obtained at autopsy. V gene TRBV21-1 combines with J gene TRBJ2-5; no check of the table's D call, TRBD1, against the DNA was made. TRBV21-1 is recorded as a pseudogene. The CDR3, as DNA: TGTGCCAGCTTGGTGGTTGCAGGGATGCAAGAGACCCAGTACTTC. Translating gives CASLVVAGMQETQYF.